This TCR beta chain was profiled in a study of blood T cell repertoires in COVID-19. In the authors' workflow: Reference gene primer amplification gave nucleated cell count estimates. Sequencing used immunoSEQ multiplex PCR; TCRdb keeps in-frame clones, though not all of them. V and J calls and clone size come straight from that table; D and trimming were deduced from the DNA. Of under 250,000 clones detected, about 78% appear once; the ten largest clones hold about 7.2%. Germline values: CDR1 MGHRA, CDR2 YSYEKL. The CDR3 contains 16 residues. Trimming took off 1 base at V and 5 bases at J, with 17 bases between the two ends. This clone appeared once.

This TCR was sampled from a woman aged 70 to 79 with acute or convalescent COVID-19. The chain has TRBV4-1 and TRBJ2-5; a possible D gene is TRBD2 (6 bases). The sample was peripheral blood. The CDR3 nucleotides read TGCGCCAGCAGCCAAGGGGTCGGGGGACCCACCGAGACCCAGTACTTC. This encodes CASSQGVGGPTETQYF.